The T cell receptor beta chain under discussion was sequenced for a study of T-cell memory formation after mild COVID-19. Study-level results: Clones that contracted from day 15 to 85 had balanced CD4/CD8; later expanders were CD4+ biased. The study found contracting CD4+ clones mainly in CM and EM and contracting CD8+ clones in EMRA. The authors left the SARS-CoV-2 specificity of second-wave clones peaking on day 37 unconfirmed.

TCRdb used MiXCR to reprocess the 5' RACE reads, holding one entry per CDR3 protein. The sample carries hundreds of thousands of distinct CDR3 sequences, roughly a sixth recorded once. The CDR3 has 17 amino acids. Germline assignment: CDR1 DFQATT and CDR2 SNEGSKA (reference sequence). Trimming cost V 6 bases and J 0 bases; bases outside gene matches: 7. Concerning this clonotype itself: Its target is not known.

The clonotype comes from an adult woman who had mild COVID-19 (a few samples of this study predate the infection). Cell type and time point are not known. Sequencing input: PBMCs or a T cell subset sorted from them (not recorded which). The chain is built from TRBV20-1 and TRBJ2-4, with 14 positions matching TRBD2. CDR3 loop: CSARLAGGRGAKNIQYF. The CDR3 DNA is TGCAGTGCCCGACTAGCGGGAGGGCGAGGAGCCAAAAACATTCAGTACTTC.